This is a list of T cell receptor beta chains from one sample in a study of beta chain features in type 1 diabetes. TCRdb's table, derived via immunoSEQ multiplex PCR, lists solely in-frame clones and lacks some. The repertoire holds more than 250,000 clones, roughly an eighth seen once, with about 0.015% in the top ten. Sequenced input: naive CD4+ T cells from blood. Source of these receptors: a man aged 25-40 years with type 1 diabetes. Both conserved end residues are part of each CDR3. The D gene is left open where the match is weak. Size is omitted from some rows. Given values are once, few, many or a class for expanded clones.

DNA	CDR3	V	J	size	length	D
TGTGCCAGCAGGAGGGAGACAAACTACGAGCAGTACTTC	CASRRETNYEQYF	TRBV6-5	TRBJ2-7	few	13	NA
TGTGCCAGCAGCGTAGCGCCTAGCGGGAGGGGAGAGACCCAGTACTTC	CASSVAPSGRGETQYF	TRBV9	TRBJ2-5	NA	16	TRBD2
TGTGCCAGCAGCTCTAGCCGGCACAATGAGCAGTTCTTC	CASSSSRHNEQFF	TRBV7-3	TRBJ2-1	few	13	NA
TGTGCCAGCAGTTACGCAATAGCGGGGCCCACAGATACGCAGTATTTT	CASSYAIAGPTDTQYF	TRBV6-5	TRBJ2-3	NA	16	TRBD2
TGTGCCAGCAGCCGCCACGCGGGCTACGAGCAGTACTTC	CASSRHAGYEQYF	TRBV6-5	TRBJ2-7	NA	13	NA
TGTGCCAGCGGGGCAGGGGTTGAAGAGACCCAGTACTTC	CASGAGVEETQYF	TRBV2	TRBJ2-5	NA	13	NA
TGTGCCAGCGCACGGAGCTCTGGGGCCAACGTCCTGACTTTC	CASARSSGANVLTF	TRBV6-6	TRBJ2-6	few	14	NA
TGTGCCAGCTCCCAAGGGGAGACTAGGGAAGCTTTCTTT	CASSQGETREAFF	TRBV18	TRBJ1-1	NA	13	NA
TGTGCCAGCAGAAACAGCGGGAGGTACAATGAGCAGTTCTTC	CASRNSGRYNEQFF	TRBV28	TRBJ2-1	few	14	TRBD2
TGCGCCAGAGGGGTGGCGGGAGGGCCCGACGAGCAGTACTTC	CARGVAGGPDEQYF	TRBV4-3	TRBJ2-7	NA	14	TRBD2
TGTGCTAGTGGTTTCGGAGGAGGCGGGGAGCTGTTTTTT	CASGFGGGGELFF	TRBV12-5	TRBJ2-2	NA	13	NA
TGTGCCAGCAGCGCCCAGTTACCCGGGACAGGCCCTATTAACTATGGCTACACCTTC	CASSAQLPGTGPINYGYTF	TRBV9	TRBJ1-2	NA	19	TRBD1
TGTGCCAGCAGCTTGCCGGGCTCTGGGGCCAACGTCCTGACTTTC	CASSLPGSGANVLTF	TRBV5-8	TRBJ2-6	few	15	NA
TGTGCCAGCAGCCTCAGGACTAGCGGGCCAGCGTCCTACAATGAGCAGTTCTTC	CASSLRTSGPASYNEQFF	TRBV7-2	TRBJ2-1	NA	18	TRBD2
TGTGCCAGCAGCTTAGGGTGGGCAGTGCTTTACCAGTATTTT	CASSLGWAVLYQYF	TRBV11-2	TRBJ2-3	NA	14	NA
TGTGCCACCAGCAGTGTCGACAAGTACTATGGCTACACCTTC	CATSSVDKYYGYTF	TRBV15	TRBJ1-2	few	14	NA
TGTGCCAGCAGTGAATGGGACAGAAGGAGCTCCTACGAGCAGTACTTC	CASSEWDRRSSYEQYF	TRBV25-1	TRBJ2-7	NA	16	TRBD1